This passage covers 9 T cell receptor beta chains from one sample sequenced in a study of T-cell memory formation after mild COVID-19. TCRdb used MiXCR to reprocess the 5' RACE reads, holding one entry per CDR3 protein. The sample has about 200,000 distinct CDR3 sequences, around 9.1% seen once. Sequenced input: PBMCs or a T cell subset sorted from them (not recorded which). The origin of the receptors is a man aged 18-30 years who had mild COVID-19 (a few samples of this study predate the infection). Cell type and time point are not known.

This clonotype was counted at least ten times. This sequence joins TRBV12-3 or TRBV12-4 and TRBJ2-1; D possibly corresponds to TRBD1 (5 bases). There are 19 residues in the CDR3. V lost 3 bases and J lost 1, with 22 bases in between. CDR3 sequence (DNA): TGTGCCAGCAGTTTCTCCTTCGAGACAGCGAGATATTCCTACAATGAGCAGTTCTTC. Translating gives CASSFSFETARYSYNEQFF.

Many counts were recorded for this clonotype. The chain carries TRBV5-1 and TRBJ2-1; 8 nucleotides match TRBD1. The CDR3 has 19 residues. Trimming removed 0 bases from V and 1 base from J; junction bases left unmatched: 12. The germline V gene has CDR1 SGHRS and CDR2 YFSETQ. This CDR3 is CASSLARWQGADSYNEQFF. CDR3 in DNA: TGCGCCAGCAGCTTGGCTCGCTGGCAGGGGGCCGATTCCTACAATGAGCAGTTCTTC.

In its sample, this clonotype was seen a few times. CDR3 sequence reads: CASSMGPQKHETQYF. The CDR3 DNA is TGTGCCAGCAGCATGGGACCCCAAAAACATGAGACCCAGTACTTC. The chain uses TRBV11-3 and TRBJ2-5; the D call may be TRBD1 or TRBD2 (5 bases each). Trimming stripped 5 bases from V and 5 bases from J, with 18 bases between. This CDR3 is built from 15 residues. Germline CDR1 and CDR2: SGHNT and YENEEA. Drawing the rest from reference TRBV11-3 and TRBJ2-5, the complete variable domain is EAGVVQSPRYKIIEKKQPVAFWCNPISGHNTLYWYLQNLGQGPELLIRYENEEAVDDSQLPKDRFSAERLKGVDSTLKIQPAELGDSAVYLCASSMGPQKHETQYFGPGTRLLVL.

This clonotype was counted only a few times. The genes are TRBV7-2 and TRBJ2-4; either TRBD1 or TRBD2 may fit D (5 bases each). V lost 1 base and J 8 bases, leaving 9 bases between the germline ends. The CDR3 is made up of 13 amino acids. Germline V lookup: CDR1 SGHTA, CDR2 FQGNSA. CDR3 loop: CASSLGGGDIQYF. CDR3 bases: TGTGCCAGCAGCTTAGGTGGGGGAGACATTCAGTACTTC.

The table lists this clonotype with a few counts. The chain is built from TRBV2 and TRBJ2-7; a weak D match, TRBD1 (5 bases). CDR1 is SNHLY and CDR2 is FYNNEI in the germline V gene. V was trimmed by 7 bases and J by 6 bases, leaving 19 bases between them. CDR3 length equals 14 residues. Here the CDR3 reads CASNPPPQGREQYV. The CDR3 DNA sequence: TGTGCCAGCAATCCCCCGCCTCAGGGTCGCGAGCAGTACGTC.

This clonotype has more than one count but fewer than ten. This chain uses TRBV9 with TRBJ2-7; tentatively, D is TRBD2 (7 bases). Germline-derived CDR1 and CDR2 are SGDLS and YYNGEE. Trimming took 0 bases from V and 3 from J, leaving 10 bases between them. The CDR3 contains 14 residues. The chain's CDR3 is CASSVGGGRYEQYF. CDR3 sequence (DNA): TGTGCCAGCAGCGTAGGGGGGGGCCGCTACGAGCAGTACTTC.

In its sample, this clonotype was seen many times. J is TRBJ2-7 and V is TRBV20-1; 12 positions agree with TRBD2. The germline gives CDR1 DFQATT, CDR2 SNEGSKA (reference sequence). The length of the CDR3 is 15 residues. V was pared by 3 bases and J by 3 bases, with 6 bases of the junction left unmatched. The CDR3 sequence is CSASQLAGGLYEQYF. The DNA for the CDR3 is TGCAGTGCTAGCCAGCTAGCGGGGGGGCTCTACGAGCAGTACTTC.

In this sample, this clonotype turned up many times. This chain joins TRBV5-1 and TRBJ2-1, with D unresolved. Germline loops: CDR1 SGHRS, CDR2 YFSETQ. V was cut by 1 base and J by 2 bases, with 7 bases left in between. CDR3 size: 14 residues. The CDR3 bases are TGCGCCAGCAGCTTGTCGGTTACCTACAATGAGCAGTTCTTC. As protein: CASSLSVTYNEQFF.

This chain joins TRBV5-1 and TRBJ1-1; D remains unclear. Germline CDR1 and CDR2: SGHRS and YFSETQ. The length of the CDR3 is 14 residues. V shed 4 bases and J shed 3 bases, with 13 bases lying between them. CDR3 sequence (DNA): TGCGCCAGCAGCCTTGGGTGGTCTTACACTGAAGCTTTCTTT. Its protein product is CASSLGWSYTEAFF.